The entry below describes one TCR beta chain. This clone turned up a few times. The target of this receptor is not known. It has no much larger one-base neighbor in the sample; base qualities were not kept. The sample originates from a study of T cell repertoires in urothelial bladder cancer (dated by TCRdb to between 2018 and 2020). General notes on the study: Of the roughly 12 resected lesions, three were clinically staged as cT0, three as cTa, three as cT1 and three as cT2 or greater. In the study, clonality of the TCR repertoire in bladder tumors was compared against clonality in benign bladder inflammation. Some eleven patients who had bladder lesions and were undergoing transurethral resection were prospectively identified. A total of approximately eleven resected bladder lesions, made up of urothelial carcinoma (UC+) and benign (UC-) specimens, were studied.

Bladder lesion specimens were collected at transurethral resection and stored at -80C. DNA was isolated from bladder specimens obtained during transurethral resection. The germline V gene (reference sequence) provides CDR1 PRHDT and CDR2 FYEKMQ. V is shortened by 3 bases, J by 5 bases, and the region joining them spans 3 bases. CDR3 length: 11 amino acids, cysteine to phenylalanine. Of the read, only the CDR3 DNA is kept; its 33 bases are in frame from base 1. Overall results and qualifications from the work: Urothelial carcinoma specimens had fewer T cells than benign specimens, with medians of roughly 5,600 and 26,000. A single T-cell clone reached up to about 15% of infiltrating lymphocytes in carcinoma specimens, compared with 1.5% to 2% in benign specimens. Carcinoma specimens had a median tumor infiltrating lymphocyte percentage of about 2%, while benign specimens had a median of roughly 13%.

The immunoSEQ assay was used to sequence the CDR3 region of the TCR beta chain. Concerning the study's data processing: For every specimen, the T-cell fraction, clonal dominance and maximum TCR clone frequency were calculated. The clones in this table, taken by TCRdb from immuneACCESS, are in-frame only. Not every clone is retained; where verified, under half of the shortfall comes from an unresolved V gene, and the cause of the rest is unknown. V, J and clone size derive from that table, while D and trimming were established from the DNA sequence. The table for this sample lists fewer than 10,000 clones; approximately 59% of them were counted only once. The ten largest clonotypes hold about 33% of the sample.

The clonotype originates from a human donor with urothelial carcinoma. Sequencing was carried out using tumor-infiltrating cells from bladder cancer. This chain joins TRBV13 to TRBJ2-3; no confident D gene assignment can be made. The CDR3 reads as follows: CASSFGDTQYF. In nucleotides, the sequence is TGTGCCAGCAGCTTTGGAGATACGCAGTATTTT.